This record looks at one T cell receptor beta chain sequence and its context. Antigen specificity is unknown. These data belong to a study of T cell repertoires in cytomegalovirus infection. As for the study in general: Use of recently identified HLA-C-restricted and well-studied HLA-B-restricted CMV epitopes was part of the study.

Germline V gives CDR1 MGHRA, CDR2 YSYEKL. J was trimmed by 7 bases and V by 8 bases; bases with no gene match: 8. The CDR3 contains 14 residues. Each CDR3 protein is one row after TCRdb ran MiXCR on the reads. The sample yields approximately 260,000 distinct CDR3 sequences, 22% seen once. General study findings and limits: The study found HLA-C-restricted CMV-specific TCR beta clonotypes dominating the ex vivo response. Totalled public TCR beta family frequency picked out people who carried CMV plus the relevant HLA.

The specimen comprised cultured PBMCs, sampled from culture after CMV antigen stimulation. The TCR originated in a human donor in good health (CMV status not recorded). Some clones in this sample may be carry-over from other donors' samples. The chain links TRBV4-1 to TRBJ2-1; 10 positions match TRBD2. CDR3 sequence: CASSRSSGRNEQFF. The CDR3 DNA follows: TGCGCCAGCTCTCGGTCTAGCGGGAGAAATGAGCAGTTCTTC.